This T cell receptor (beta chain) was recorded in a study of blood T cell repertoires in COVID-19. CDR3 size: 13 residues. Germline V CDR1 and CDR2: SGHTA, FQGNSA. V lost 5 bases and J 5 bases, leaving 12 bases between the germline ends. Method: immunoSEQ multiplex PCR; TCRdb's copy keeps in-frame clones and lacks some. The data show a few hundred thousand clones, with 70% to 90% seen just once and over 2% held by the top ten. Sequencing input: PBMCs or T cells enriched from blood (not recorded which). The TCR was taken from a man aged 25 to 40 who had recovered from COVID-19. The chain is built from TRBV7-2 and TRBJ1-1; unclear D gene. CDR3 loop: CASSPRVGTEAFF. The CDR3 bases are TGTGCCAGCAGCCCGCGGGTAGGGACTGAAGCTTTCTTT.